A selection of T cell receptor beta chains follows, all from one sample in a study of OX40 agonist ivuxolimab in advanced cancers. Profiled with immunoSEQ multiplex PCR; TCRdb holds only in-frame clones, not every one. The table shows 20,000 to 30,000 clones, with approximately 91% occurring only once. The source material was CD4+ or CD8+ T cells sorted from blood, sampled in a trial of the OX40 agonist ivuxolimab. Receptor source: an adult with an advanced solid tumor such as melanoma, head and neck, liver or kidney cancer. The conserved cysteine and the conserved F or W are not part of the CDR3 here. Each record gives: CDR3 protein, J gene, V gene, clone size. Some rows mark clone size as missing; the rest say once, few, many or name a class of expanded clone.

ASSLDTLNTEAF | TRBJ1-1 | TRBV11-3 | .
ASSVRGSDTEAF | TRBJ1-1 | TRBV7-9 | .
ASSLVLAGYNEQF | TRBJ2-1 | TRBV7-2 | .
ASSDTGNTEAF | TRBJ1-1 | TRBV7-3 | .
ASSQEGGAAGELF | TRBJ2-2 | TRBV4-1 | .
ASSVIVGFSYT | TRBJ1-2 | TRBV11-2 | once
ASSNRVSVHEQY | TRBJ2-7 | TRBV6-4 | few
ASSFSGQPQH | TRBJ1-5 | TRBV6-6 | .
ASSLLGGGWELF | TRBJ2-2 | TRBV27 | .
ASGFSATSNTGELF | TRBJ2-2 | TRBV12-5 | .
AWSPGAGYT | TRBJ1-2 | TRBV30 | .
ASSLGQGGYEQY | TRBJ2-7 | TRBV7-9 | .
ASSLGTGAYNEQF | TRBJ2-1 | TRBV11-2 | .
ASSLTSPGELF | TRBJ2-2 | TRBV9 | .
ASRGDRAAQY | TRBJ2-4 | TRBV11-2 | .
ASSELGLSSYNEQF | TRBJ2-1 | TRBV25-1 | .
ASSETTGPSSYEQY | TRBJ2-7 | TRBV25-1 | .
ASSIQGGPQH | TRBJ1-5 | TRBV19 | .
ASSEFFGGQSNSPLH | TRBJ1-6 | TRBV10-2 | .
ARSGRGKEEKLF | TRBJ1-4 | TRBV27 | few
ASRSPGTGGTEAF | TRBJ1-1 | TRBV5-8 | .
ASSLVSDAGELF | TRBJ2-2 | TRBV5-1 | .
ASSQDPDVTGNQPQH | TRBJ1-5 | TRBV4-1 | .
ASSILGTGAQVDTQY | TRBJ2-3 | TRBV19 | .
ASGLYRDSNQPQH | TRBJ1-5 | TRBV12-5 | .
ASSLERYEQY | TRBJ2-7 | TRBV5-1 | .
ASSPQGDAGNTIY | TRBJ1-3 | TRBV7-9 | .
ASSLGSDRFTDTQY | TRBJ2-3 | TRBV5-1 | .
ASSFSGSMADTQY | TRBJ2-3 | TRBV5-1 | .
ASSLGQRGEQETQY | TRBJ2-5 | TRBV7-6 | .
AWSLQMNTEAF | TRBJ1-1 | TRBV30 | few
AISESAVTDTQY | TRBJ2-3 | TRBV10-3 | .
ASSWAGGRETQY | TRBJ2-5 | TRBV28 | .
ASRADTGELF | TRBJ2-2 | TRBV2 | few
ASSQGGTSALSTDTQY | TRBJ2-3 | TRBV4-3 | .
ASSPPGTIANTGELF | TRBJ2-2 | TRBV19 | .
ASSSDRGLYEQY | TRBJ2-7 | TRBV7-8 | .
ASSYLAGGPDYNEQF | TRBJ2-1 | TRBV27 | .
ASSQARQGGDTGNEKLF | TRBJ1-4 | TRBV4-3 | .
ASSLVLARNEQF | TRBJ2-1 | TRBV13 | .
ASSEGGPAYEQY | TRBJ2-7 | TRBV25-1 | .
ASRPIQGGEKLF | TRBJ1-4 | TRBV27 | once
ASSLDGTGVHYGYT | TRBJ1-2 | TRBV27 | .
ASSQLHPEPSTDTQY | TRBJ2-3 | TRBV4-1 | .
ASSQVAGGRSGELF | TRBJ2-2 | TRBV4-1 | once
ASSPLGTGSGANVLT | TRBJ2-6 | TRBV7-2 | .
AISESGRGYEQY | TRBJ2-7 | TRBV10-3 | .
ASNPTQETQY | TRBJ2-5 | TRBV2 | .
ASSFEEGSTFGQPQH | TRBJ1-5 | TRBV27 | .
ASSPSTGGYEQY | TRBJ2-7 | TRBV27 | .
ASRPNRDYRDSTDTQY | TRBJ2-3 | TRBV5-8 | .
ASSVSGGLSDTQY | TRBJ2-3 | TRBV13 | .
ASSDRDTGELF | TRBJ2-2 | TRBV6-4 | .
ASSRAGGWTEAF | TRBJ1-1 | TRBV7-9 | .
ASSPGQATNEKLF | TRBJ1-4 | TRBV11-3 | .